One and the same sample provided the 4 T cell receptor beta chains below, sequenced in a study of blood T cell repertoires in COVID-19. Using immunoSEQ multiplex PCR, the repertoire was profiled, and TCRdb retains in-frame clones only, with some absent. Altogether tens of thousands of clones are present, about three quarters being singletons, with the ten largest covering 35%. Sequencing input: peripheral blood. The origin of the receptors is a woman aged 70-85 years with acute or convalescent COVID-19.

For this clone: Within the sample, other DNA sequences also encode this same CDR3. V gene TRBV7-9 combines with J gene TRBJ2-7; weak D call: TRBD1 (5 bases). Germline V gene lookup returns CDR1 SEHNR and CDR2 FQNEAQ (reference sequence). This CDR3 has 12 residues. V shed 1 base and J shed 6 bases, with 7 bases lying between them. CDR3 amino acids: CASSLVRGEQYF. For the CDR3, the DNA is TGTGCCAGCAGCTTAGTAAGGGGCGAGCAGTACTTC.

The chain carries TRBV3-1 (or the pseudogene TRBV3-2) and TRBJ2-1; a possible D gene is TRBD2 (6 bases). CDR1 and CDR2 from the germline V gene are LGHDT and YNNKEL (reference sequence). V was clipped by 8 bases and J by 4 bases, with 21 bases between them. The CDR3 covers 16 residues. The CDR3 is CASGEGARGWYNEQFF. The CDR3 DNA sequence: TGTGCCAGCGGAGAGGGAGCCCGGGGGTGGTACAATGAGCAGTTCTTC.

This clone was picked up a small number of times. The chain is built from TRBV29-1 and TRBJ2-7; D not certain. Trimming shortened V by 4 bases and J by 0 bases, and 4 bases separated the two germline ends. Looked up from germline, CDR1 is SQVTM and CDR2 is ANQGSEA. The CDR3 consists of 11 residues. The CDR3 DNA reads as TGCAGCGTTGCAGTCTCCTACGAGCAGTACTTC. Translated: CSVAVSYEQYF.

The chain employs TRBV29-1 and TRBJ2-3; 13 bases line up with TRBD2. Per germline, CDR1 SQVTM and CDR2 ANQGSEA. The CDR3 spans 18 residues. J was trimmed by 2 bases and V by 2 bases; bases with no gene match: 10. This CDR3 is CSVESLGLAGSDTDTQYF. The CDR3 DNA reads TGCAGCGTTGAAAGCTTGGGACTAGCGGGATCTGACACAGATACGCAGTATTTT.